Described below is a single TCR beta chain sequence and its context. The entry originates in a study of blood T cell repertoires in COVID-19. Study in general: PBMCs, B-cell-depleted T cells, or T cells were the source of the cDNA or gDNA that made up the material.

As processed by the authors: Amplification of reference gene primers provided the estimated nucleated cell counts. Profiled with immunoSEQ multiplex PCR; TCRdb holds only in-frame clones, not every one. That table gives V, J and clone size, and the DNA gave D and trimming. The table includes hundreds of thousands of clones, more than 75% detected once. The source material was PBMCs or T cells enriched from blood (not recorded which). The clonotype originates from a woman in her sixties in a cohort exposed to, infected with or recovered from COVID-19 (not recorded which).

The CDR3 loop is CATSEAPGTSGRHRYEQYF. In DNA, the CDR3 is TGTGCCACCAGTGAGGCCCCCGGGACTAGCGGGAGGCACCGATACGAGCAGTACTTC. The rearrangement joins TRBV24-1 to TRBJ2-7, with 15 bases matching TRBD2. V lost 4 bases and J lost 4; bases outside the gene matches: 13. The CDR3 spans 19 residues. Germline assignment: CDR1 KGHDR and CDR2 SFDVKD.